The 20 T cell receptor beta chains reported below all come from one sample, sequenced in a study of blood T cell repertoires in COVID-19 (dated by TCRdb to 2018 to 2021). Library preparation was by the immunoSEQ multiplex PCR assay. TCRdb stores this immuneACCESS table with in-frame sequences only. Part of the clones is absent; in the studies checked, under half of the shortfall reflects unresolved V genes, and no reason is known for the rest. The table for this sample lists over 150,000 clones; approximately 83% of them were counted only once. The top ten constitute 9.1% of the sample. The source material was peripheral blood. The receptors derive from a woman of 80 years or more with active or convalescent COVID-19.

The chain joins TRBV7-8 to TRBJ2-2, with 14 bases matching TRBD2. Germline CDR1 SGHVS, CDR2 FQNEAQ. The CDR3 consists of 18 residues. The ends lost 5 bases at V and 3 bases at J; junction bases unmatched: 8. The CDR3 DNA reads TGTGCCAGCAGCCCCTGGACTAGCGGGGGGTGGCACACCGGGGAGCTGTTTTTT. Protein: CASSPWTSGGWHTGELFF. Full variable domain (remainder filled in from reference TRBV7-8 and TRBJ2-2): GAGVSQSPRYKVAKRGQDVALRCDPISGHVSLFWYQQALGQGPEFLTYFQNEAQLDKSGLPSDRFFAERPEGSVSTLKIQRTQQEDSAVYLCASSPWTSGGWHTGELFFGEGSRLTVL.

The chain recombines TRBV6-5 with TRBJ2-7; tentative D call: TRBD1 (5 bases). There are 12 residues in the CDR3. V was trimmed by 8 bases and J by 5 bases, leaving 13 bases between them. From germline, CDR1 is MNHEY and CDR2 SVGAGI. For the CDR3, the DNA is TGTGCCAGCCAAACCACAGGCGACGAGCAGTACTTC. Its protein product is CASQTTGDEQYF.

On this clone: This same CDR3 is encoded by further DNA sequences in the sample. V gene TRBV5-1 combines with J gene TRBJ2-3; the D gene is possibly TRBD1 (7 bases). The CDR3 contains 13 residues. V was trimmed by 5 bases and J by 3 bases, leaving 10 bases between them. Germline V lookup: CDR1 SGHRS, CDR2 YFSETQ. As DNA, the CDR3 is TGCGCCAGCAGTCCAGGGGGGACAGATACGCAGTATTTT. Translated, it gives CASSPGGTDTQYF.

The chain uses TRBV28 and TRBJ1-1, with 8 nucleotides matching TRBD1. Germline V gene data show CDR1 as MDHEN and CDR2 as SYDVKM. The junction had 3 bases not matched to a gene; V was cut back by 3 bases and J by 0 bases. The CDR3 has 15 amino acids. The DNA for the CDR3 is TGTGCCAGCAGTTTGAAGGACAGGGTGAACACTGAAGCTTTCTTT. Its protein product is CASSLKDRVNTEAFF.

The chain employs TRBV19 and TRBJ1-3; D remains unclear. Germline CDR1 reads LNHDA; CDR2 reads SQIVND (reference sequence). Trimming took 4 bases from V and 4 from J, leaving 8 bases between them. CDR3 length equals 13 residues. The CDR3 nucleotides are TGTGCCAGTAGTACCACACTAGGAAACACCATATATTTT. As protein: CASSTTLGNTIYF.

The chain uses TRBV19 and TRBJ1-5, with 8 bases fitting TRBD1. This CDR3 has 15 amino acids. J was trimmed by 1 base and V by 2 bases; bases with no gene match: 1. Germline V gives CDR1 LNHDA, CDR2 SQIVND (reference sequence). CDR3 in amino acids: CASSIQGASNQPQHF. CDR3 nucleotide sequence: TGTGCCAGTAGTATACAGGGGGCCAGCAATCAGCCCCAGCATTTT.

The V and J genes are TRBV3-1 (or the pseudogene TRBV3-2) and TRBJ1-2; the D is unclear. The CDR3 sequence is 13 residues long. The germline gives CDR1 LGHDT, CDR2 YNNKEL (reference sequence). Trimming took 6 bases from V and 2 from J, leaving 10 bases between them. CDR3 sequence reads: CASSPGQNYGYTF. The CDR3 region has the DNA TGTGCCAGCAGTCCGGGTCAGAACTATGGCTACACCTTC.

The chain has TRBV19 and TRBJ1-1, with 7 bases identical to TRBD1. The CDR3 has 13 amino acids. Germline trimming cut 9 bases from V and 1 base from J; bases unmatched to any gene: 5. Per the germline V gene, CDR1 is LNHDA and CDR2 is SQIVND (reference sequence). CDR3 nucleotide sequence: TGTGCCAGCCCGGGACAGCCGAACACTGAAGCTTTCTTT. The encoded protein is CASPGQPNTEAFF.

The chain employs TRBV7-9 and TRBJ1-1; 7 nucleotides align to TRBD1. V lost 1 base to trimming and J lost 4 bases; unmatched junction nucleotides: 3. CDR3 length equals 14 residues. Germline V gene sequence: CDR1 SEHNR, CDR2 FQNEAQ (reference sequence). The CDR3 protein is CASSLGTGITEAFF. The CDR3, as DNA: TGTGCCAGCAGCTTAGGGACAGGTATCACTGAAGCTTTCTTT.

This chain joins TRBV12-2 and TRBJ2-5; TRBD2, the D gene given by the table, was not confirmed from the DNA. TRBV12-2 is labeled a pseudogene. The CDR3 is 15 amino acids. CDR3 coding DNA: TGTGCAAGTCGCTTAGTGGCGGGGGAAGGGGAGACCCAGTACTTC. Its protein is CASRLVAGEGETQYF.

The V call is TRBV7-9, the J call TRBJ2-1; D might be TRBD2 (5 bases). V lost 5 bases, J lost 9 bases, and 14 bases lay in between. Looked up from germline, CDR1 is SEHNR and CDR2 is FQNEAQ (reference sequence). The CDR3 has 13 residues. This CDR3 is CASSGPPGVEQFF. The CDR3 coding sequence is TGTGCCAGCAGCGGACCCCCCGGGGTTGAGCAGTTCTTC.

The chain is built from TRBV7-2 and TRBJ2-1; TRBD1 matches at 12 bases. The CDR3 sequence is 17 residues long. Germline V gene sequence: CDR1 SGHTA, CDR2 FQGNSA. V lost 4 bases, J lost 4 bases, and 8 bases stayed unmatched. CDR3 protein: CASSWVPGQGAYNEQFF. The CDR3 nucleotides are TGTGCCAGCAGCTGGGTACCGGGACAGGGGGCTTACAATGAGCAGTTCTTC.

The chain carries TRBV6-2 or TRBV6-3 and TRBJ1-1; 8 positions match TRBD1. Germline-derived CDR1 and CDR2 are MNHEY and SVGEGT. The CDR3 length is 15 residues. J was trimmed by 4 bases and V by 5 bases; bases with no gene match: 9. CDR3 nucleotides: TGTGCCAGCAGTAAGACAGGGGTCTATGGCACTGAAGCTTTCTTT. This translates into CASSKTGVYGTEAFF.

This CDR3 reads CASSYDRGATEAFF. In DNA form, the CDR3 reads TGTGCCAGCAGTTACGACAGGGGTGCGACTGAAGCTTTCTTT. The rearrangement joins TRBV6-2 or TRBV6-3 to TRBJ1-1; TRBD1 matches at 8 bases. Unmatched junction bases numbered 4, after V lost 2 bases and J lost 5 bases. Germline V lookup: CDR1 MNHEY, CDR2 SVGEGT. This CDR3 comprises 14 residues.

The V and J genes are TRBV10-3 and TRBJ2-3, with 9 bases identical to TRBD2. In germline, CDR1 is ENHRY, CDR2 SYGVKD. CDR3 length equals 15 residues. V lost 4 bases and J lost 4; bases outside the gene matches: 6. CDR3 protein: CAISVGGGVADTQYF. In DNA form, the CDR3 reads TGTGCCATCAGTGTCGGCGGGGGGGTAGCAGATACGCAGTATTTT.

V is TRBV30 and J is TRBJ2-7, with TRBD2 as a possible D gene (5 bases). Deletions cut 4 bases from V and 3 bases from J, with 10 bases between. Germline CDR1 reads GTSNPN; CDR2 reads SVGIG (reference sequence). The CDR3 is 12 residues long. The CDR3 spells CAWNGLNYEQYF. As DNA, the CDR3 is TGTGCCTGGAACGGACTTAACTACGAGCAGTACTTC.

The rearrangement uses TRBV20-1 and TRBJ1-5; 9 bases match TRBD1. Germline assignment: CDR1 DFQATT and CDR2 SNEGSKA (reference sequence). The V segment lost 3 bases and the J segment 5 bases; nucleotides outside the gene matches: 5. There are 14 residues in the CDR3. The CDR3 region is CSASGDRDYQPQHF. CDR3 nucleotide sequence: TGCAGTGCTAGTGGGGACAGGGATTATCAGCCCCAGCATTTT.

The V and J genes are TRBV6-2 or TRBV6-3 and TRBJ1-1; 10 bases fit TRBD1. The junction had 3 bases not matched to a gene; V was cut back by 2 bases and J by 6 bases. Looked up from germline, CDR1 is MNHEY and CDR2 is SVGEGT. This CDR3 has 14 residues. CDR3 sequence reads: CASSYKTGGPEAFF. Written as DNA, the CDR3 is TGTGCCAGCAGTTACAAGACAGGGGGCCCTGAAGCTTTCTTT.

The genes are TRBV7-2 and TRBJ2-2; a possible D gene is TRBD1 (5 bases). The germline V and J ends were trimmed by 4 bases and 1 base, with 13 bases remaining between them. The CDR3 is 16 amino acids. CDR1 is SGHTA and CDR2 is FQGNSA in the germline V gene. CDR3 in amino acids: CASSSSGWGNTGELFF. The CDR3, as DNA: TGTGCCAGCAGCTCCTCAGGGTGGGGGAACACCGGGGAGCTGTTTTTT.

The chain links TRBV5-6 to TRBJ1-1; TRBD1 matches 7 bases. Germline values: CDR1 SGHDT, CDR2 YYEEEE. The CDR3 runs to 13 residues. The junction had 8 bases not matched to a gene; V was cut back by 5 bases and J by 7 bases. Here the CDR3 reads CASREGALDEAFF. In DNA, the CDR3 is TGTGCCAGCAGGGAGGGGGCTTTGGATGAAGCTTTCTTT.